These 24 T cell receptor beta chains came from one sample sequenced in a study of cytomegalovirus exposure and HLA in healthy donors. Here immunoSEQ multiplex PCR was the method, and the copy in TCRdb shows in-frame clones only, minus some. The sample records 150,000 or so clones, around 84% being singletons. Specimen: PBMCs. Receptors were obtained from a human donor in good health.

V is TRBV27 and J is TRBJ1-6; D remains unclear. The V gene's germline CDR1 is MNHEY and CDR2 SMNVEV (reference sequence). This CDR3 spans 20 amino acids. The germline V and J ends were trimmed by 5 bases and 0 bases, with 23 bases remaining between them. The CDR3 sequence is CASSLRPVAKRSSYNSPLHF. In DNA, the CDR3 is TGTGCCAGCAGTCTTCGCCCCGTGGCAAAAAGGAGCTCCTATAATTCACCCCTCCACTTT.

For this clone: At one end the junction does not follow the germline gene, possibly because of a read error. This chain joins TRBV11-2 and TRBJ2-5; D gene unclear. Germline CDR1 SGHAT, CDR2 FQNNGV. This CDR3 is built from 11 residues. DNA of the CDR3: TGCGCCAGCAGCTCAGTAGAGACCCAGTACTTC. Translation gives CASSSVETQYF.

The chain joins TRBV5-4 to TRBJ1-1; D unclear. The CDR3 has 15 amino acids. Germline CDR1 is SGHNT and CDR2 is YYREEE (reference sequence). Trimming left V 5 bases short and J 1 base short, with 15 bases between. CDR3 bases: TGTGCCAGCAGTCTGAGTTCGAGGGAGAACACTGAAGCTTTCTTT. Amino acids: CASSLSSRENTEAFF.

This clone was observed a handful of times. This CDR3 is CASSIMGGQPQHF. The CDR3 bases are TGTGCCAGTAGTATTATGGGGGGTCAGCCCCAGCATTTT. The J gene is TRBJ1-5, the V gene TRBV19; D is possibly TRBD1 (5 bases). Trimming removed 3 bases at V and 6 bases at J, with 9 bases between. The CDR3 has 13 amino acids. The germline V gene encodes CDR1 LNHDA and CDR2 SQIVND (reference sequence).

CDR3: CASSLPRQSNTGELFF. In DNA form, the CDR3 reads TGCGCCAGCAGCTTGCCGAGGCAGTCGAACACCGGGGAGCTGTTTTTT. The chain combines TRBV5-1 with TRBJ2-2; D call uncertain. Trimming removed 1 base at V and 0 bases at J, with 10 bases between. Germline V gives CDR1 SGHRS, CDR2 YFSETQ. This CDR3 contains 16 residues. Combining the CDR3 with reference TRBV5-1 and TRBJ2-2 gives the whole variable domain KAGVTQTPRYLIKTRGQQVTLSCSPISGHRSVSWYQQTPGQGLQFLFEYFSETQRNKGNFPGRFSGRQFSNSRSEMNVSTLELGDSALYLCASSLPRQSNTGELFFGEGSRLTVL.

The genes are TRBV25-1 and TRBJ2-5; D not certain. The ends were cut back, 6 bases at V and 7 bases at J, with 3 bases in the middle. There are 9 residues in the CDR3. From germline, CDR1 is MGHDK and CDR2 SYGVNS. The CDR3 spells CASSRTQYF. CDR3 bases: TGTGCCAGCAGCCGGACCCAGTACTTC.

As DNA, the CDR3 is TGTGCCAGCAGTTCTTGGACAGTTGAAGCTTTCTTT. It codes for CASSSWTVEAFF. The rearrangement uses TRBV6-1 and TRBJ1-1, with D perhaps TRBD1 (6 bases). This CDR3 spans 12 amino acids. V shed 5 bases and J shed 7 bases, with 11 bases lying between them. Germline assignment: CDR1 MNHNS and CDR2 SASEGT.

The chain carries TRBV5-6 and TRBJ2-2, with TRBD2 matching over 10 bases. The CDR3 runs 15 residues. Germline CDR1 and CDR2: SGHDT and YYEEEE. The trim removed 0 bases at V and 6 bases at J, leaving 2 bases unmatched. The CDR3 DNA is TGTGCCAGCAGCTTGGACCTAGCGGGAGCCGGGGAGCTGTTTTTT. Translating gives CASSLDLAGAGELFF.

This clone occurred a few times. This sequence joins TRBV5-4 and TRBJ1-1; tentative D call: TRBD1 (6 bases). V was shortened by 5 bases and J by 3 bases, with 11 bases between the two germline ends. CDR3 length equals 13 residues. Per germline, CDR1 SGHNT and CDR2 YYREEE (reference sequence). CDR3 sequence (DNA): TGTGCCAGCAGACCGGACAGCTACACTGAAGCTTTCTTT. Encoded protein: CASRPDSYTEAFF.

The chain carries TRBV15 and TRBJ1-4; D call uncertain. The germline V gene encodes CDR1 LNHNV and CDR2 YYDKDF (reference sequence). The CDR3 is made up of 16 amino acids. V was cut by 9 bases and J by 1 base, with 18 bases left in between. Written as DNA, the CDR3 is TGTGCCACAGGGCGAGGGAGAAAGGGAACTAATGAAAAACTGTTTTTT. This translates into CATGRGRKGTNEKLFF.

The gene calls are TRBV6-5 and TRBJ2-1, with D tentatively TRBD2 (5 bases). The V gene's germline CDR1 is MNHEY and CDR2 SVGAGI. V was clipped by 0 bases and J by 7 bases, with 13 bases between them. The CDR3 totals 15 residues. This CDR3 reads CASSYSRATGNEQFF. For the CDR3, the DNA is TGTGCCAGCAGTTACTCGAGGGCGACGGGGAATGAGCAGTTCTTC.

This clone showed up just a few times. J is TRBJ1-1 and V is TRBV19; D unclear. CDR3 length equals 14 residues. Germline-derived CDR1 and CDR2 are LNHDA and SQIVND (reference sequence). V gave up 3 bases and J gave up 0 bases, with 8 bases separating them. CDR3 nucleotide sequence: TGTGCCAGTAGTATTCCGGGGATGAACACTGAAGCTTTCTTT. Amino acids: CASSIPGMNTEAFF.

The genes are TRBV5-1 and TRBJ2-7; the match to TRBD2 covers 8 bases. This CDR3 spans 16 amino acids. The ends lost 1 base at V and 6 bases at J; junction bases unmatched: 12. The germline CDR1 and CDR2 sequences are SGHRS and YFSETQ. The CDR3 sequence: CASSLNFASGRSEQYF. CDR3 in DNA: TGCGCCAGCAGCTTGAATTTTGCGAGCGGGAGATCCGAGCAGTACTTC.

The chain recombines TRBV7-2 with TRBJ2-7; 7 bases are a match to TRBD1. V was pared by 0 bases and J by 3 bases, with 2 bases of the junction left unmatched. Per the germline V gene, CDR1 is SGHTA and CDR2 is FQGNSA. The CDR3 totals 14 residues. The CDR3 nucleotides read TGTGCCAGCAGCTTAGCGGGACAGTTCTACGAGCAGTACTTC. It specifies CASSLAGQFYEQYF.

J is TRBJ2-5 and V is TRBV19; 9 nucleotides agree with TRBD2. The CDR3 extends over 13 amino acids. CDR1 is LNHDA and CDR2 is SQIVND in the germline V gene (reference sequence). Germline trimming cut 3 bases from V and 5 bases from J; bases unmatched to any gene: 1. In DNA form, the CDR3 reads TGTGCCAGTAGTATGCTAGCGGGGGAGACCCAGTACTTC. Its translation: CASSMLAGETQYF.

J is TRBJ2-1 and V is TRBV2; 11 nucleotides match TRBD2. Germline V gives CDR1 SNHLY, CDR2 FYNNEI. Losses at the gene ends were 6 bases for V and 0 bases for J; bases not matched to a gene: 13. The CDR3 is 19 amino acids. The CDR3 region has the DNA TGTGCCAGCAGGACCTCCGGGACTAGCGGATACGGCTCCTACAATGAGCAGTTCTTC. Its translation is CASRTSGTSGYGSYNEQFF.

The rearrangement links TRBV5-6 to TRBJ1-1; 11 bases fit TRBD1. The germline CDR1 and CDR2 sequences are SGHDT and YYEEEE. This CDR3 contains 17 residues. With 3 bases clipped from V and 6 bases from J, the junction kept 13 bases outside the gene matches. The chain's CDR3 is CASSWGSGTGGGAEAFF. DNA of the CDR3: TGTGCCAGCAGCTGGGGATCGGGGACAGGGGGTGGAGCTGAAGCTTTCTTT.

This chain joins TRBV5-8 and TRBJ2-3, with 7 positions matching TRBD2. Trimming cost V 4 bases and J 6 bases; bases outside gene matches: 11. The germline gives CDR1 SGHTS, CDR2 YDEGEE. The CDR3 spans 15 residues. The CDR3 reads CASSRGLAGVDTQYF. DNA of the CDR3: TGTGCCAGCAGCCGGGGTTTGGCGGGGGTGGATACGCAGTATTTT.

The rearrangement joins TRBV19 to TRBJ1-2; D is uncertain. CDR1 is LNHDA, CDR2 SQIVND, per germline (reference sequence). The V end was cut by 6 bases, the J end by 2 bases, with 13 bases between. The CDR3 length is 14 residues. This CDR3 reads CASRSGQVNYGYTF. DNA of the CDR3: TGTGCCAGTAGGAGCGGGCAGGTCAACTATGGCTACACCTTC. The whole variable domain, filled in from reference TRBV19 and TRBJ1-2, reads DGGITQSPKYLFRKEGQNVTLSCEQNLNHDAMYWYRQDPGQGLRLIYYSQIVNDFQKGDIAEGYSVSREKKESFPLTVTSAQKNPTAFYLCASRSGQVNYGYTFGSGTRLTVV.

CDR3 nucleotide sequence: TGCAGTGCTAGGTTCCGCTACGAGCAGTACTTC. Translated: CSARFRYEQYF. The chain recombines TRBV20-1 with TRBJ2-7; D gene unclear. Germline V gene sequence: CDR1 DFQATT, CDR2 SNEGSKA (reference sequence). V lost 3 bases, J lost 3 bases, and 6 bases lay in between. The CDR3 covers 11 residues.

The chain employs TRBV9 and TRBJ1-2; 7 nucleotides match TRBD1. The CDR3 is 16 amino acids. J gave up 2 bases and V 3 bases, and 10 bases lay outside the gene matches. Germline loops: CDR1 SGDLS, CDR2 YYNGEE. CDR3 bases: TGTGCCAGCAGCGCCCTACTAAAGACAGGGAACTATGGCTACACCTTC. The encoded protein is CASSALLKTGNYGYTF.

The CDR3 DNA is TGTGCCAGCAGCTCGGACCCGGGGACAGGAGGCTACACCTTC. It specifies CASSSDPGTGGYTF. The rearrangement joins TRBV7-9 to TRBJ1-2; 8 nucleotides line up with TRBD1. Germline loops: CDR1 SEHNR, CDR2 FQNEAQ (reference sequence). This CDR3 region has 14 residues. With 4 bases clipped from V and 8 bases from J, the junction kept 9 bases outside the gene matches.

V gene TRBV5-1 combines with J gene TRBJ2-7; TRBD1 might be the D (6 bases). The CDR3 has 15 residues. In germline, CDR1 is SGHRS, CDR2 YFSETQ. V lost 4 bases and J lost 0, with 14 bases in between. In nucleotides, the CDR3 is TGCGCCAGCAGCACGCAGGGACATGCCTCCTACGAGCAGTACTTC. Translation gives CASSTQGHASYEQYF. The complete variable domain, with remaining parts taken from reference TRBV5-1 and TRBJ2-7, reads KAGVTQTPRYLIKTRGQQVTLSCSPISGHRSVSWYQQTPGQGLQFLFEYFSETQRNKGNFPGRFSGRQFSNSRSEMNVSTLELGDSALYLCASSTQGHASYEQYFGPGTRLTVT.

The chain recombines TRBV9 with TRBJ2-6; D ambiguous. V lost 0 bases and J lost 3, with 7 bases in between. Per germline, CDR1 SGDLS and CDR2 YYNGEE. There are 15 residues in the CDR3. The CDR3 loop reads CASSVAPVGANVLTF. CDR3 coding DNA: TGTGCCAGCAGCGTAGCTCCAGTTGGGGCCAACGTCCTGACTTTC.